Listed here are 29 T cell receptor beta chains from one sample, sequenced in a study of early T cells in non-severe SARS-CoV-2 infection. TCRdb ran MiXCR on the 5' RACE reads and lists one entry per CDR3 protein. The sample yields approximately 37,000 distinct CDR3 sequences, approximately 5.9% seen once. Sequenced here: whole blood, sampled at baseline. The source is an adult who was a healthcare worker with PCR-confirmed SARS-CoV-2 infection or an uninfected control (not recorded which).

This clonotype was seen at least ten times. CDR3 sequence: CASSPARRGGIATNEKLFF. Written as DNA, the CDR3 is TGTGCCAGCAGCCCCGCGAGGAGGGGCGGAATTGCAACTAATGAAAAACTGTTTTTT. The chain links TRBV12-3 or TRBV12-4 to TRBJ1-4; D possibly corresponds to TRBD1 (5 bases). CDR3 length: 19 residues. Trimming pared 6 bases from V and 0 bases from J, leaving 23 bases between.

The chain has TRBV20-1 and TRBJ1-2, with D possibly TRBD1 on 6 matching bases. The CDR3 has 14 amino acids. Trimming stripped 5 bases from V and 2 bases from J, with 15 bases between. Germline CDR1 and CDR2: DFQATT and SNEGSKA (reference sequence). This CDR3 reads CSADPGTQNYGYTF. The CDR3 DNA sequence: TGCAGTGCTGACCCCGGGACACAGAACTATGGCTACACCTTC.

In its sample, this clonotype was seen many times. The J gene is TRBJ1-1, the V gene TRBV28, with TRBD1 as a possible D gene (5 bases). This CDR3 contains 14 residues. Trimming took off 8 bases at V and 3 bases at J, with 16 bases between the two ends. Germline-derived CDR1 and CDR2 are MDHEN and SYDVKM. The CDR3 region has the DNA TGTGCCAGCTGCCTGGGGGGGTTTGACACTGAAGCTTTCTTT. This sequence encodes CASCLGGFDTEAFF. Combining the CDR3 with reference TRBV28 and TRBJ1-1 gives the whole variable domain DVKVTQSSRYLVKRTGEKVFLECVQDMDHENMFWYRQDPGLGLRLIYFSYDVKMKEKGDIPEGYSVSREKKERFSLILESASTNQTSMYLCASCLGGFDTEAFFGQGTRLTVV.

The chain couples TRBV2 to TRBJ2-3; perhaps TRBD1 as D (6 bases). Trimming shortened V by 7 bases and J by 9 bases, and 14 bases separated the two germline ends. CDR1 SNHLY and CDR2 FYNNEI come from the germline V gene. This CDR3 region has 12 residues. The CDR3 sequence is CASNGQPTTQYF. The DNA for the CDR3 is TGTGCCAGCAACGGACAGCCGACCACGCAGTATTTT.

This clonotype was recorded many times. The chain joins TRBV20-1 to TRBJ1-3, with 9 bases lining up with TRBD1. The V segment lost 0 bases and the J segment 4 bases; nucleotides outside the gene matches: 4. Looked up from germline, CDR1 is DFQATT and CDR2 is SNEGSKA (reference sequence). This CDR3 spans 15 amino acids. The CDR3, as DNA: TGCAGTGCTAGAGAAAACAGGGGGCAGGGAAACACCATATATTTT. Translation: CSARENRGQGNTIYF.

Concerning this clonotype: This may stem from a read error, because a much larger clone lies one nucleotide away. The V gene is TRBV18, the J gene TRBJ2-5; the D call may be TRBD1 or TRBD2 (5 bases each). The V end lost 1 base, the J end lost 7 bases, and 13 bases lay between the germline ends. CDR3 size: 14 residues. Germline-derived CDR1 and CDR2 are KGHSH and LQKENI. This chain's CDR3 is CASSPRQSGGTQYF. DNA for the CDR3: TGTGCCAGCTCACCACGACAGTCCGGAGGGACCCAGTACTTC.

This chain links TRBV5-6 with TRBJ2-6, with D tentatively TRBD2 (5 bases). The CDR3 runs to 16 residues. CDR1 and CDR2 from the germline V gene are SGHDT and YYEEEE. With 0 bases removed from V and 0 bases from J, the gap between germline ends came to 7 bases. The CDR3 spells CASSLVRASGANVLTF. DNA for the CDR3: TGTGCCAGCAGCTTGGTGCGGGCCTCTGGGGCCAACGTCCTGACTTTC. Using reference TRBV5-6 and TRBJ2-6 for the parts outside the CDR3, the full variable domain is DAGVTQSPTHLIKTRGQQVTLRCSPKSGHDTVSWYQQALGQGPQFIFQYYEEEERQRGNFPDRFSGHQFPNYSSELNVNALLLGDSALYLCASSLVRASGANVLTFGAGSRLTVL.

There are many counts of this clonotype. The chain employs TRBV7-9 and TRBJ1-2; D uncertain. The length of the CDR3 is 15 residues. Germline values: CDR1 SEHNR, CDR2 FQNEAQ (reference sequence). V was cut by 8 bases and J by 4 bases, with 20 bases left in between. The CDR3 DNA is TGTGCCAGCGAATCCCTGGCCCTTTTTGTCTATGGCTACACCTTC. It yields the protein CASESLALFVYGYTF.

As DNA, the CDR3 is TGTGCCAGCAGCTTACTGGAGGGCTACACCTTC. Protein sequence: CASSLLEGYTF. The chain employs TRBV7-9 and TRBJ1-2; D ambiguous. This CDR3 comprises 11 residues. Looked up from germline, CDR1 is SEHNR and CDR2 is FQNEAQ (reference sequence). Trimming pared 2 bases from V and 8 bases from J, leaving 6 bases between.

In this sample, this clonotype turned up many times. The V call is TRBV12-5, the J call TRBJ2-1, with D perhaps matching TRBD1 (6 bases). The CDR3 spans 14 residues. CDR1 is LGHNT, CDR2 FRNRAP, per germline. V lost 5 bases and J 0 bases, leaving 8 bases between the germline ends. CDR3 in amino acids: CASGTGSSYNEQFF. CDR3 DNA: TGTGCTAGTGGTACAGGGAGCTCCTACAATGAGCAGTTCTTC.

Many counts were recorded for this clonotype. This chain connects TRBV30 to TRBJ2-5, with a possible D match to TRBD2 (7 bases). V was trimmed by 0 bases and J by 6 bases, leaving 14 bases between them. The CDR3 length is 14 residues. Germline loops: CDR1 GTSNPN, CDR2 SVGIG (reference sequence). The CDR3 nucleotides are TGTGCCTGGAGTGTACAGGGAGGGATGAAGACCCAGTACTTC. Its protein is CAWSVQGGMKTQYF.

V usage is TRBV28 and J usage is TRBJ2-7; either TRBD1 or TRBD2 may fit D (5 bases each). From germline, CDR1 is MDHEN and CDR2 SYDVKM. V was clipped by 2 bases and J by 0 bases, with 11 bases between them. The CDR3 is 15 residues long. The DNA for the CDR3 is TGTGCCAGCAGTTTACCGTCAGGGAGCTCCTACGAGCAGTACTTC. This gives the protein CASSLPSGSSYEQYF.

This clonotype was counted at least ten times. The chain uses TRBV7-9 and TRBJ2-5, with 8 positions matching TRBD1. Germline CDR1 and CDR2: SEHNR and FQNEAQ (reference sequence). J was trimmed by 1 base and V by 1 base; bases with no gene match: 2. This CDR3 comprises 15 residues. CDR3 sequence: CASSLEGTGQETQYF. The CDR3 region has the DNA TGTGCCAGCAGCTTAGAGGGGACAGGCCAAGAGACCCAGTACTTC.

In its sample, this clonotype was seen many times. The chain combines TRBV20-1 with TRBJ1-5; possible D gene TRBD1, 5 bases. Per the germline V gene, CDR1 is DFQATT and CDR2 is SNEGSKA (reference sequence). With 1 base removed from V and 0 bases from J, the gap between germline ends came to 16 bases. This CDR3 comprises 17 residues. The CDR3 DNA sequence: TGCAGTGCTAGAGGTGGCGCAGGGTACTATAGCAATCAGCCCCAGCATTTT. It codes for CSARGGAGYYSNQPQHF.

This clonotype was detected ten times or more. The chain has TRBV11-2 and TRBJ1-2; D remains ambiguous. V lost 5 bases and J 1 base, leaving 8 bases between the germline ends. Germline-derived CDR1 and CDR2 are SGHAT and FQNNGV. The CDR3 contains 13 residues. For the CDR3, the DNA is TGTGCCAGCAGCCCTCAGGATAACTATGGCTACACCTTC. Its protein is CASSPQDNYGYTF. Complete variable domain (other parts from reference TRBV11-2 and TRBJ1-2): EAGVAQSPRYKIIEKRQSVAFWCNPISGHATLYWYQQILGQGPKLLIQFQNNGVVDDSQLPKDRFSAERLKGVDSTLKIQPAKLEDSAVYLCASSPQDNYGYTFGSGTRLTVV.

In this sample, this clonotype turned up a few times. This rearrangement joins TRBV2 to TRBJ2-1; 13 nucleotides agree with TRBD2. This CDR3 spans 15 amino acids. Germline values: CDR1 SNHLY, CDR2 FYNNEI. Trimming took 6 bases from V and 8 from J; bases not matched to a gene: 7. As DNA, the CDR3 is TGTGCCAGCAGGGCCGGGACTAGCGGGACTGATGAGCAGTTCTTC. Translation: CASRAGTSGTDEQFF.

This clonotype was counted ten times or more. The chain joins TRBV6-2 or TRBV6-3 to TRBJ2-1, with 15 positions matching TRBD2. The CDR3 contains 16 residues. Germline CDR1 MNHEY, CDR2 SVGEGT. Trimming at V came to 3 bases and at J to 10 bases, leaving 7 bases not matched to a gene. Here the CDR3 reads CASSYRFGLAGGEQFF. For the CDR3, the DNA is TGTGCCAGCAGTTATAGGTTCGGACTAGCGGGAGGGGAGCAGTTCTTC.

This clonotype showed up many times. The chain couples TRBV29-1 to TRBJ2-1, with a possible D match to TRBD2 (5 bases). The V end was cut by 3 bases, the J end by 6 bases, with 24 bases between. There are 17 residues in the CDR3. Germline V gives CDR1 SQVTM, CDR2 ANQGSEA. The CDR3 region is CSVDGRGVIVSGNEQFF. Here the CDR3 DNA reads TGCAGCGTTGATGGCCGGGGAGTAATAGTAAGTGGCAATGAGCAGTTCTTC.

The sample holds many counts of this clonotype. The V gene is TRBV20-1, the J gene TRBJ1-6; 11 nucleotides align to TRBD1. The CDR3 is 15 amino acids. The trim removed 1 base at V and 9 bases at J, leaving 5 bases unmatched. Germline-derived CDR1 and CDR2 are DFQATT and SNEGSKA (reference sequence). In nucleotides, the CDR3 is TGCAGTGCTAGAGTTGGGACAGGGGGGGGTTCACCCCTCCACTTT. This codes for CSARVGTGGGSPLHF.

The chain recombines TRBV2 with TRBJ2-7; 7 bases are shared with TRBD2. CDR1 SNHLY and CDR2 FYNNEI come from the germline V gene. Trimming removed 6 bases from V and 0 bases from J; junction bases left unmatched: 5. The CDR3 has 14 amino acids. CDR3 nucleotides: TGTGCCAGCAGGACAGCGGGGCCCTCCTACGAGCAGTACTTC. Its protein product is CASRTAGPSYEQYF.

This clonotype was found a few times. The genes are TRBV5-6 and TRBJ2-1; D is possibly TRBD1 or TRBD2 (5 bases each). There are 14 residues in the CDR3. Deletions cut 0 bases from V and 9 bases from J, with 13 bases between. CDR1 SGHDT and CDR2 YYEEEE come from the germline V gene. The CDR3 DNA is TGTGCCAGCAGCTTGGATGGGGGTCCGGCTGAGCAGTTCTTC. Translating it yields CASSLDGGPAEQFF.

This clonotype was seen ten or more times. V usage is TRBV7-2 and J usage is TRBJ2-3, with 10 bases identical to TRBD2. Germline V gene data show CDR1 as SGHTA and CDR2 as FQGNSA. J was trimmed by 6 bases and V by 1 base; bases with no gene match: 10. This CDR3 has 17 residues. CDR3 nucleotide sequence: TGTGCCAGCAGCTTAGGGTCTAGCGGGAGCCCCCAGGATACGCAGTATTTT. The encoded protein is CASSLGSSGSPQDTQYF.

This clonotype came up many times. This chain links TRBV5-1 with TRBJ2-3, with D maybe TRBD2 (6 bases). The length of the CDR3 is 13 residues. In germline, CDR1 is SGHRS, CDR2 YFSETQ. Trimming took off 8 bases at V and 6 bases at J, with 16 bases between the two ends. The CDR3 loop reads CASGDLLGDTQYF. CDR3 coding DNA: TGCGCCAGTGGGGACTTGCTGGGGGATACGCAGTATTTT.

This clonotype appeared many times. The rearrangement uses TRBV6-5 and TRBJ2-5; tentative D call: TRBD2 (5 bases). V gave up 5 bases and J gave up 2 bases, with 15 bases separating them. Germline V lookup: CDR1 MNHEY, CDR2 SVGAGI. The CDR3 covers 15 residues. This CDR3 reads CASSRVPSGQETQYF. CDR3 nucleotide sequence: TGTGCCAGCAGTAGGGTTCCCAGCGGACAAGAGACCCAGTACTTC.

This clonotype has a count of ten or more. The chain uses TRBV11-2 and TRBJ1-4; D uncertain. CDR1 is SGHAT and CDR2 is FQNNGV in the germline V gene. CDR3 length equals 14 residues. V lost 1 base and J lost 7, with 10 bases in between. CDR3 residues: CASSLGDGAEKLFF. CDR3 nucleotides: TGTGCCAGCAGCTTAGGGGATGGAGCTGAAAAACTGTTTTTT.

This clonotype has ten or more counts. V gene TRBV20-1 combines with J gene TRBJ2-7, with 15 bases fitting TRBD2. The CDR3 sequence is 18 residues long. From germline, CDR1 is DFQATT and CDR2 SNEGSKA (reference sequence). V was pared by 3 bases and J by 2 bases, with 11 bases of the junction left unmatched. The CDR3: CSASDVGTSGRLTYEQYF. CDR3 nucleotide sequence: TGCAGTGCTAGCGACGTGGGGACTAGCGGGAGGCTAACCTACGAGCAGTACTTC.

The chain combines TRBV7-9 with TRBJ2-3; possible D gene TRBD2, 5 bases. Trimming took 5 bases from V and 3 from J, leaving 9 bases between them. Looked up from germline, CDR1 is SEHNR and CDR2 is FQNEAQ (reference sequence). The CDR3 spans 13 residues. The CDR3 is CASSKSGTDTQYF. As DNA, the CDR3 is TGTGCCAGCAGCAAGTCGGGGACAGATACGCAGTATTTT.

In its sample, this clonotype was seen many times. The chain combines TRBV7-9 with TRBJ2-7, with a tentative D call TRBD2 (6 bases). The CDR3 consists of 18 residues. Germline V gene sequence: CDR1 SEHNR, CDR2 FQNEAQ (reference sequence). With 0 bases removed from V and 0 bases from J, the gap between germline ends came to 18 bases. In DNA, the CDR3 is TGTGCCAGCAGCTTAGCGGCAGGAGCGGGTAGCAGCTCCTACGAGCAGTACGTC. The encoded protein is CASSLAAGAGSSSYEQYV.

Many counts were recorded for this clonotype. This chain links TRBV20-1 with TRBJ2-1; D perhaps matches TRBD2 (6 bases). Looked up from germline, CDR1 is DFQATT and CDR2 is SNEGSKA (reference sequence). Trimming left V 7 bases short and J 6 bases short, with 25 bases between. The CDR3 length is 16 residues. As DNA, the CDR3 is TGCAGTGGCAGAGATCCAGGGACTGCCCCCCTCAATGAGCAGTTCTTC. This encodes CSGRDPGTAPLNEQFF.